In its sample, the clone carrying this T cell receptor (beta chain) was seen a few times. What it recognizes is unknown. Compared with germline, one end of the junction differs, possibly owing to a read error. The library was made from cDNA and included unique molecular identifiers. The source material, roughly 0.9 to 11 million T cells, gave rise to about 490,000 cDNA molecules. Via MiXCR, TCRdb re-called the PCR reads, giving one row per CDR3 protein. The sample consists of hundreds of thousands of distinct CDR3 sequences, 59% of them appearing once. The data were taken from a study of post-analysis software for immune sequencing data. About the research overall: Relapsing-remitting, secondary progressive and progressive-relapsing forms of multiple sclerosis all featured among disease courses. Study-level findings and limits: A significant reduction in normalized Chao1 diversity was observed in multiple sclerosis patients versus controls. Patients carried 4 or 5 TRBV segments more frequently than controls did, and TRBV5-6, TRBV5-1 and TRBV20-1 were among them. Clustering by F measure revealed strong co-clustering among samples prepared together in one batch.

The V gene's germline CDR1 is SGHRS and CDR2 YFSETQ. This CDR3 spans 15 amino acids. V gene TRBV5-1 combines with J gene TRBJ2-5; no definite D call. The sample consisted of blood. The TCR was taken from a girl aged 2 to 9 with multiple sclerosis. The CDR3 nucleotides read TGCGCCAGTAGCTCCGGTGGCAGCCTTCAAGAGACCCAGTACTTC. This gives the protein CASSSGGSLQETQYF.